A selection of T cell receptor beta chains follows, all from one sample in a study of identical twins' blood T cells. TCRdb redid the calling of the 5' RACE reads with MiXCR, one entry per CDR3 protein. Of 300,000 to 400,000 distinct CDR3 sequences in the sample, roughly 28% were seen once. Sequenced material: PBMCs. The receptor source for this set is a woman between 18 and 55 years old in good health. CDR3s include the opening cysteine and the closing phenylalanine or tryptophan.

CDR3aa,v_gene,len,j_gene
CASSLTLTGEGYTF,TRBV4-3,14,TRBJ1-2
CASMTSGSTPNTGELFF,TRBV2,17,TRBJ2-2
CASRKDSGERTKNIQYF,TRBV2,17,TRBJ2-4
CASSLFDRGRGGYTF,TRBV7-2,15,TRBJ1-2
CSAPESNYGYTF,TRBV20-1,12,TRBJ1-2
CASSQEWSVRTEAFF,TRBV4-3,15,TRBJ1-1
CASDSNYGYTF,TRBV7-9,11,TRBJ1-2
CASSHGTSGNYNEQFF,TRBV4-3,16,TRBJ2-1
CASSQGISGNTIYF,TRBV4-3,14,TRBJ1-3
CASTLDRRDTEAFF,TRBV5-1,14,TRBJ1-1
CASSQDAGVTGELFF,TRBV4-3,15,TRBJ2-2
CASSAGELLRGVTQYF,TRBV5-1,16,TRBJ2-3
CASSTGTSGGVAKNIQYF,TRBV4-2,18,TRBJ2-4
CSVRTGGDTEAFF,TRBV29-1,13,TRBJ1-1
CASSYSNSGNTIYF,TRBV6-5,14,TRBJ1-3
CSVKQGFNYGYTF,TRBV29-1,13,TRBJ1-2
CASSYMDLNTEAFF,TRBV6-2/TRBV6-3,14,TRBJ1-1
CASARERANTEAFF,TRBV28,14,TRBJ1-1
CASSPGQGYTEAFF,TRBV5-1,14,TRBJ1-1
CASSLIDRDNEQFF,TRBV7-9,14,TRBJ2-1
CSARDSRGNYGYTF,TRBV20-1,14,TRBJ1-2
CASSHPQGADTGGLFF,TRBV2,16,TRBJ2-2
CASSPPGQRYTGELFF,TRBV25-1,16,TRBJ2-2
CSAMGSEQYF,TRBV20-1,10,TRBJ2-7
CASSKSVPTDTQYF,TRBV11-2,14,TRBJ2-3
CASSGTGFTEAFF,TRBV9,13,TRBJ1-1
CASGPLDLGFQPQHF,TRBV12-5,15,TRBJ1-5
CASSQDAYGTGRGYTF,TRBV4-3,16,TRBJ1-2
CSAREGIPTYNSPLHF,TRBV20-1,16,TRBJ1-6
CASSQDPPDITGELFF,TRBV4-3,16,TRBJ2-2
CASSRDRGSYSNQPQHF,TRBV19,17,TRBJ1-5
CASSLAKYEQYF,TRBV3-1,12,TRBJ2-7
CASSLTGGEAFF,TRBV27,12,TRBJ1-1
CASSYSIEQYF,TRBV6-2/TRBV6-3,11,TRBJ2-7
CASSIGGKSYEQYF,TRBV19,14,TRBJ2-7
CASSPGQGTKEKLFF,TRBV4-1,15,TRBJ1-4
CASSLRLSPEGEQYF,TRBV18,15,TRBJ2-7
CASSTSTIRDFSCNEQFF,TRBV7-8,18,TRBJ2-1
CSAKQGDEKLFF,TRBV29-1,12,TRBJ1-4
CASSTGQAYQETQYF,TRBV5-1,15,TRBJ2-5
CASSFLANPYNEQFF,TRBV7-9,15,TRBJ2-1
CASSLGDVPYGYTF,TRBV5-1,14,TRBJ1-2
CASGSGRMNTEAFF,TRBV2,14,TRBJ1-1
CASSLAGTGGYTF,TRBV12-3/TRBV12-4,13,TRBJ1-2
CASSYSRGLGNTEAFF,TRBV6-2/TRBV6-3,16,TRBJ1-1
CAIGEPGETQYF,TRBV10-3,12,TRBJ2-5
CASSPNPGRINEQFF,TRBV5-1,15,TRBJ2-1
CSVELQGRLGNEQFF,TRBV29-1,15,TRBJ2-1
CASSHRTGVNTEAFF,TRBV3-1,15,TRBJ1-1
CSSTLNTEAFF,TRBV20-1,11,TRBJ1-1